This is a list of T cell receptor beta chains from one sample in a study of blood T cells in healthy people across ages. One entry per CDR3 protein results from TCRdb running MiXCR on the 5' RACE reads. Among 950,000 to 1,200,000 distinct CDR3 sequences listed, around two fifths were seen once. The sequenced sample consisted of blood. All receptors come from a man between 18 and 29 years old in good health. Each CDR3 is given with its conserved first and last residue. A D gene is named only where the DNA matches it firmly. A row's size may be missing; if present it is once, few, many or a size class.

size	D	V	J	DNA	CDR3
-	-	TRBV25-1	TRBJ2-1	TGTGCCAGCAGTGACCTCACGGCTAGCTCCTACAATGAGCAGTTCTTC	CASSDLTASSYNEQFF
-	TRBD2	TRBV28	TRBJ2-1	TGTGCCAGCAGTTTAAGCGGGAGGCCCGGAGAGCAGTTCTTC	CASSLSGRPGEQFF
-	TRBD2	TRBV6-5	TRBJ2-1	TGTGCCAGCAGTTATGGGCGGGAGGATGAGCAGTTCTTC	CASSYGREDEQFF
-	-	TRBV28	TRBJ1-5	TGTGCCGGCGTGGGTCGAGGCAATCAGCCCCAGCATTTT	CAGVGRGNQPQHF
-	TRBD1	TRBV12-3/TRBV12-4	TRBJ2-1	TGTGCCAGCAGTTCCCGGGACAGAATCTCCTACGAGCAGTTCTTC	CASSSRDRISYEQFF
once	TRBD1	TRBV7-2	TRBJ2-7	TGTGCCAGCAGCTTAGATAGGGGGCTGGGGCTCTACGAGCAGTACTTC	CASSLDRGLGLYEQYF
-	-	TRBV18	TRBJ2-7	TGTGCCAGCTCGGGACTGAACTCCTACGAGCAGTACTTC	CASSGLNSYEQYF
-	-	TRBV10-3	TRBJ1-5	TGTGCCATCAGTGAGTCCTACGATGGGAAGCCCCAGCATTTT	CAISESYDGKPQHF
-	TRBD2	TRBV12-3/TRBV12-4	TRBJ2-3	TGTGCCAGCATCCCTTTTGATGGCGGGGGGGCCGCAGATACGCAGTATTTT	CASIPFDGGGAADTQYF
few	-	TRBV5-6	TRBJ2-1	TGTGCCAGCAGCTCCCGGGGGGACACACTCTACAATGAGCAGTTCTTC	CASSSRGDTLYNEQFF
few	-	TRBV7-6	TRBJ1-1	TGTGCCAGCAGCCCGACGACAGGAGCCCTCCTTGAAGCTTTCTTT	CASSPTTGALLEAFF
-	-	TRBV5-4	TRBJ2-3	TGTGCCAGCAGCTTCTTGGGGGTGGCAGATACGCAGTATTTT	CASSFLGVADTQYF
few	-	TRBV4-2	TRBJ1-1	TGTGCCAGCAGCCAAGGGGGGAGATCTGAAGCTTTCTTT	CASSQGGRSEAFF
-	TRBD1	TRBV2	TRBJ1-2	TGTGCCAGCAGGGAGACAGGGGTTAACTATGGCTACACCTTC	CASRETGVNYGYTF
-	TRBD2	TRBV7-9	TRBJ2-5	TGTGCCAGCAGCTTAGCGCTAGCGGGGTCCAATTGGGAGCAGTACTTC	CASSLALAGSNWEQYF
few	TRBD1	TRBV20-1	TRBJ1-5	TGCAGTGCTAGTCAAGGGACAGGGAGAGATCAGCCCCAGCATTTT	CSASQGTGRDQPQHF
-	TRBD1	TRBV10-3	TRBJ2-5	TGTGCCATCAGTGAGTCGAGACAGGGAGAGACCCAGTACTTC	CAISESRQGETQYF
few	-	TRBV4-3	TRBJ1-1	TGCGCCAGCAGCCAAGAACAGGACAGATCAGCTTTCTTT	CASSQEQDRSAFF
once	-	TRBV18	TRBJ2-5	TGTGCCAGCTCACAGGGACTCCCGCAAGTCTACAATGAGCAGTACTTC	CASSQGLPQVYNEQYF
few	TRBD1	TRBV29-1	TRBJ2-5	TGCAGCGTCGCCCCCGGGACAGAAAAAGAGACCCAGTACTTC	CSVAPGTEKETQYF
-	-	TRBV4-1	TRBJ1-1	TGCGCCAGCAGCCAAGAGCGGGATAACACTGAAGCTTTCTTT	CASSQERDNTEAFF
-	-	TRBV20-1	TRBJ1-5	TGCAGTGCTAGCCCCGGGACCGACAATCAGCCCCAGCATTTT	CSASPGTDNQPQHF
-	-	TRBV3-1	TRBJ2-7	TGTGCCAGCAGCCAAACGGGACTCTTAGGCCACGAGCAGTACTTC	CASSQTGLLGHEQYF
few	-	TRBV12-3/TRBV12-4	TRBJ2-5	TGTGCCAGCGGTCCACAGGGTCAGGGGGAGACCCAGTACTTC	CASGPQGQGETQYF
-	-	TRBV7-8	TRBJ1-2	TGTGCCAGCAGCTTTTATTCCAACTATGGCTACACCTTC	CASSFYSNYGYTF
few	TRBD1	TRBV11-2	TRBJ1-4	TGTGCCAGCAGCTTAGGGGACAGGGTTGAAAAACTGTTTTTT	CASSLGDRVEKLFF
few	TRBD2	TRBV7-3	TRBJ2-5	TGTGCCAGCAGCCTCGGGACTATGAATGAGCAGTACTTC	CASSLGTMNEQYF
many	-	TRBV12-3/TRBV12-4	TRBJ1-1	TGTGCCAGCAGCTCCCCAATAAACACTGAAGCTTTCTTT	CASSSPINTEAFF
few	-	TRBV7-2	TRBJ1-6	TGTGCCAGCAGCCAAAGAGGGCAGGGACATCCCAGCTCCTATAATTCACCCCTCCACTTT	CASSQRGQGHPSSYNSPLHF
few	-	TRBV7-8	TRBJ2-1	TGTGCCAGCAGCCTCCGGATAAGGTCCTACAATGAGCAGTTCTTC	CASSLRIRSYNEQFF
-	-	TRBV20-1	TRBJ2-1	TGCAGTGCCCTTGGGACGCGGGGCTCCTACAATGAGCAGTTCTTC	CSALGTRGSYNEQFF
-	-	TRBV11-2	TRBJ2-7	TGTGCCAGCAGCTTAGATGGCCGGTCAAACAATGAGCAGTACTTC	CASSLDGRSNNEQYF
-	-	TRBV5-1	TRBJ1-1	TGCGCCAGCAGCTACCCGGGAGTTGAAGCTTTCTTT	CASSYPGVEAFF
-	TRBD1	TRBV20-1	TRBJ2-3	TGCAGTGGGTCGGGTTTCGGGACAGGTACGCAGTATTTT	CSGSGFGTGTQYF
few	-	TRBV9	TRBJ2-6	TGTGCCAGCAGCTTACCCGGTGGGCTGCTATCTGGGGCCAACGTCCTGACTTTC	CASSLPGGLLSGANVLTF
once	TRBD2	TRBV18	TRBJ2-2	TGTGCCAGCTCATCTTCCGGGACTAGCGCCTACACCGGGGAGCTGTTTTTT	CASSSSGTSAYTGELFF
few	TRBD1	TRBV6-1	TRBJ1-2	TGTGCCAGCAGGCCACAGGGGGGATCCTATGGCTACACCTTC	CASRPQGGSYGYTF
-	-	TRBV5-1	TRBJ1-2	TGCGCCAGCAATGCGGACAGCACTAACTATGGCTACACCTTC	CASNADSTNYGYTF
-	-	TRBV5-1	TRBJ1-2	TGCGCCGGCAGCAAGGATTTCGATGGCTACACCTTC	CAGSKDFDGYTF
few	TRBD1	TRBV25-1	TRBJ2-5	TGTGCCAGCAGCGAGGGGACAGCTCCACAAGAGACCCAGTACTTC	CASSEGTAPQETQYF
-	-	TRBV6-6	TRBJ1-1	TGTGCCGCTCGCGCGGGGGGCGATAGGGTAGCTTTCTTT	CAARAGGDRVAFF
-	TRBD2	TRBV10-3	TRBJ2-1	TGTGCCATCAGTGAGGGACTAGCGGGGGAGGGCAATGAGCAGTTCTTC	CAISEGLAGEGNEQFF
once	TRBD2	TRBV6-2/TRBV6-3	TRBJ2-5	TGTGCCAGCAGTTGGACTAGTAAGACCCAGTACTTC	CASSWTSKTQYF
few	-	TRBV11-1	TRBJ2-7	TGTGCCAGCAGCCAACGGGGAGACAATGAGCAGTACTTC	CASSQRGDNEQYF
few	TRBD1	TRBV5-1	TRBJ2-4	TGCGCCAGCAGCCCAGGGACAGAACTAGCCAAAAACATTCAGTACTTC	CASSPGTELAKNIQYF
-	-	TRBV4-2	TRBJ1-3	TGTGCCAGCAGCCAAGAGTGGCGGGCCTCTGGAAACACCATATATTTT	CASSQEWRASGNTIYF
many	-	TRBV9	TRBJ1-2	TGTGCCTCCCGGGACGGTGTGAACTATGGCTACACCTTC	CASRDGVNYGYTF